This TCR beta chain was captured in a study of blood T cell repertoires in COVID-19. As handled by the study authors: For nucleated cells, counts were estimated from reference gene primer amplification. Measured with immunoSEQ multiplex PCR; TCRdb has only the in-frame clones, and not every one. V and J calls and clone size follow that table, whereas D and trimming were derived from the DNA. The sample includes 290,000 or so clones, 90% of them seen just once. V was shortened by 0 bases and J by 5 bases, with 8 bases between the two germline ends. Germline loops: CDR1 MNHEY, CDR2 SVGAGI. The CDR3 contains 14 residues. Ages ranged from about 18 to 100 years, with residence in fewer than 25 US areas. In assigning cohorts, the study relied on participant-reported clinical history.

The sequence derives from a young woman with acute COVID-19. This chain connects TRBV6-5 to TRBJ1-5; D perhaps matches TRBD1 (6 bases). Source material: PBMCs or T cells enriched from blood (not recorded which). The CDR3 DNA follows: TGTGCCAGCAGTTACTCGAACAGGGATCAGCCCCAGCATTTT. Protein product: CASSYSNRDQPQHF.